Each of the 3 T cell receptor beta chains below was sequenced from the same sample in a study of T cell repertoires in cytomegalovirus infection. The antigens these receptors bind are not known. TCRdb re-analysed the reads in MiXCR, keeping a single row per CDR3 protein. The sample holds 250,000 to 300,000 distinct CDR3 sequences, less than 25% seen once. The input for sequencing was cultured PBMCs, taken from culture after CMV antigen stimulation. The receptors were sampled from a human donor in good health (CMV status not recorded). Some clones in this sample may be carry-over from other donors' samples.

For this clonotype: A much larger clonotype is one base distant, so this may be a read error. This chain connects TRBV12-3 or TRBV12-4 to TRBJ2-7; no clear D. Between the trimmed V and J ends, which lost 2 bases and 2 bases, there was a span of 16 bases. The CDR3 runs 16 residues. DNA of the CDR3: TGTGCCAGCAGTTTAAGCTACGCCAAACTAACCTACGAGCAGTACTTC. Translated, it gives CASSLSYAKLTYEQYF.

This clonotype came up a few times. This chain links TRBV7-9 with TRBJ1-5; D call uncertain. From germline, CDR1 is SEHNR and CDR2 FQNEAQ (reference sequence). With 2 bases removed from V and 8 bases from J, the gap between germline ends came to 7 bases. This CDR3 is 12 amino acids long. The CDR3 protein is CASSLPLEPQHF. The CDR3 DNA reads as TGTGCCAGCAGCTTACCCCTGGAGCCCCAGCATTTT.

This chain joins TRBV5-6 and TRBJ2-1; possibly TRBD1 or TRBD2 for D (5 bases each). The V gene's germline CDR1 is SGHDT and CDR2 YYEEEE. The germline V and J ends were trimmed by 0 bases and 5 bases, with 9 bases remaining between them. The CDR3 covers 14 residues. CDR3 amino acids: CASSLAGPNNEQFF. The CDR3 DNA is TGTGCCAGCAGCTTGGCGGGGCCTAACAATGAGCAGTTCTTC.